The 27 T cell receptor beta chains below were found in one sample sequenced in a study of identical twins. TCRdb reprocessed the 5' RACE reads via MiXCR and lists one record per CDR3 protein. This sample carries roughly 690,000 distinct CDR3 sequences, around 20% of them seen once, and the ten largest clones take about 4.5%. The same sample was also used in a study of T cells expressing NK-cell markers.

The sequencing input was PBMCs. These receptors all come from a woman under 30 in good health.

The J gene is TRBJ2-7, the V gene TRBV10-3, with 9 bases aligning to TRBD2. Trimming removed 0 bases from V and 2 bases from J; junction bases left unmatched: 2. The CDR3 totals 15 residues. Germline CDR1 is ENHRY and CDR2 is SYGVKD. CDR3 DNA sequence: TGTGCCATCAGTGAGTCGCGGGGGGGAACCTACGAGCAGTACTTC. It translates to CAISESRGGTYEQYF.

This clonotype was seen at least ten times. The chain recombines TRBV4-3 with TRBJ2-7; D gene uncertain. The CDR3 is 14 amino acids. V was cut by 1 base and J by 5 bases, with 12 bases left in between. The germline V gene has CDR1 LGHNA and CDR2 YSLEER. The CDR3 DNA reads as TGCGCCAGCAGCCAAGTAACTCTCCACCACGAGCAGTACTTC. It specifies CASSQVTLHHEQYF.

Only a few counts were recorded for this clonotype. The CDR3 loop is CASTTELWNTEAFF. CDR3 DNA sequence: TGCGCCAGCACCACGGAGCTGTGGAACACTGAAGCTTTCTTT. The chain joins TRBV5-1 to TRBJ1-1; no reliable D call. Germline CDR1 reads SGHRS; CDR2 reads YFSETQ. CDR3 size: 14 residues. V was shortened by 6 bases and J by 1 base, with 13 bases between the two germline ends.

The V call is TRBV25-1, the J call TRBJ2-1; perhaps D is TRBD1 or TRBD2 (5 bases each). The germline V gene has CDR1 MGHDK and CDR2 SYGVNS. There are 15 residues in the CDR3. The ends were cut back, 1 base at V and 10 bases at J, with 17 bases in the middle. CDR3 in DNA: TGTGCCAGCAGTGAATCCGGGGCGGTAGAGCGGGAGCAGTTCTTC. Translation: CASSESGAVEREQFF.

This clonotype has only a few counts. The chain combines TRBV6-5 with TRBJ2-3; possible D gene TRBD2, 6 bases. The CDR3 runs 14 residues. The V end lost 0 bases, the J end lost 6 bases, and 10 bases lay between the germline ends. CDR1 and CDR2 (germline): MNHEY, SVGAGI. CDR3 amino acids: CASSYSQEGDTQYF. The CDR3 DNA sequence: TGTGCCAGCAGTTACTCGCAGGAGGGGGATACGCAGTATTTT.

V gene TRBV6-2 or TRBV6-3 combines with J gene TRBJ2-1; a possible D gene is TRBD2 (6 bases). CDR3 size: 14 residues. Germline assignment: CDR1 MNHEY and CDR2 SVGEGT. With 6 bases removed from V and 9 bases from J, the gap between germline ends came to 18 bases. This CDR3 is CASRLMTSAGEQFF. CDR3 bases: TGTGCCAGCAGATTGATGACTAGTGCGGGTGAGCAGTTCTTC.

Notes on this clonotype: A read error may produce the germline difference seen at one junction end. V gene TRBV7-8 combines with J gene TRBJ2-7, with TRBD2 matching 10 bases. Germline lookup yields CDR1 SGHVS and CDR2 FQNEAQ. This CDR3 is 15 amino acids long. The CDR3 bases are TGTGCCAGCAGCTTGCTAGCGGGAGCCTCCCACGAGCAGTACTTC. The encoded protein is CASSLLAGASHEQYF.

This clonotype was recorded only once. The chain employs TRBV2 and TRBJ2-1, with 7 bases matching TRBD2. The CDR3 consists of 14 residues. The J segment lost 1 base and the V segment lost 10 bases, leaving 7 bases of the junction unmatched. From germline, CDR1 is SNHLY and CDR2 FYNNEI. CDR3 coding DNA: TGTGCCATCCTCCGGGGGGTATCCTACAATGAGCAGTTCTTC. Translating it yields CAILRGVSYNEQFF.

The chain uses TRBV4-3 and TRBJ2-3; 9 bases align to TRBD2. The CDR3 is 15 residues long. J lost 6 bases, V lost 1 base, and 5 bases had no gene match. Germline-derived CDR1 and CDR2 are LGHNA and YSLEER. The CDR3 spells CASSQGGAGGDTQYF. The CDR3 DNA follows: TGCGCCAGCAGCCAAGGAGGAGCGGGAGGTGATACGCAGTATTTT.

The chain carries TRBV4-2 and TRBJ2-2; D call uncertain. With 0 bases removed from V and 8 bases from J, the gap between germline ends came to 7 bases. The CDR3 covers 13 residues. Per the germline V gene, CDR1 is LGHNA and CDR2 is YNFKEQ. The CDR3 loop is CASSQDDWGELFF. Here the CDR3 DNA reads TGTGCCAGCAGCCAAGACGATTGGGGGGAGCTGTTTTTT.

V usage is TRBV18 and J usage is TRBJ2-5; TRBD2 agrees at 9 bases. V lost 1 base and J lost 0; bases outside the gene matches: 3. CDR1 and CDR2 from the germline V gene are KGHSH and LQKENI. There are 16 residues in the CDR3. The CDR3 loop is CASSPRIAGDQETQYF. The DNA of the CDR3 is TGTGCCAGCTCACCACGCATAGCGGGGGACCAAGAGACCCAGTACTTC.

The rearrangement joins TRBV5-1 to TRBJ2-5; 10 bases are shared with TRBD2. The CDR3 has 18 amino acids. Unmatched junction bases numbered 13, after V lost 1 base and J lost 4 bases. CDR1 SGHRS and CDR2 YFSETQ come from the germline V gene. This CDR3 is CASSLSMGAGGLGETQYF. Written as DNA, the CDR3 is TGCGCCAGCAGCTTGTCGATGGGAGCGGGGGGGCTCGGAGAGACCCAGTACTTC.

This sequence joins TRBV6-1 and TRBJ2-1; the match to TRBD2 covers 11 bases. This CDR3 has 15 amino acids. With 6 bases clipped from V and 5 bases from J, the junction kept 6 bases outside the gene matches. Germline V gives CDR1 MNHNS, CDR2 SASEGT. DNA for the CDR3: TGTGCCAGCAGGGACGGGACTAGCGGAAACAATGAGCAGTTCTTC. Translating gives CASRDGTSGNNEQFF.

This clonotype has at least ten counts. This rearrangement joins TRBV6-1 to TRBJ2-1; TRBD2 matches 11 bases. The CDR3 consists of 15 residues. Germline V gene lookup returns CDR1 MNHNS and CDR2 SASEGT. V lost 8 bases to trimming and J lost 3 bases; unmatched junction nucleotides: 6. Here the CDR3 DNA reads TGTGCCAGCGGGAAACTAGCGGGAGTCTACAATGAGCAGTTCTTC. It codes for CASGKLAGVYNEQFF.

This rearrangement joins TRBV7-2 to TRBJ1-1, with D hard to call. V lost 5 bases and J lost 5, with 12 bases in between. The CDR3 is made up of 13 amino acids. Germline V gene lookup returns CDR1 SGHTA and CDR2 FQGNSA. The CDR3 loop reads CASSIRWGTEAFF. CDR3 nucleotide sequence: TGTGCCAGCAGCATTAGGTGGGGTACTGAAGCTTTCTTT.

This clonotype was detected once. The V and J genes are TRBV4-3 and TRBJ2-1, with TRBD2 matching over 14 bases. Germline V gene sequence: CDR1 LGHNA, CDR2 YSLEER. The CDR3 totals 17 residues. After removal of 3 bases from V and 9 bases from J, the junction contained 10 bases not matched to a gene. The CDR3, as DNA: TGCGCCAGCAGCCAGGCCGGGACTAGCGGGAGTTTCGGTGAGCAGTTCTTC. Protein product: CASSQAGTSGSFGEQFF.

There are a few counts of this clonotype. The V and J genes are TRBV9 and TRBJ2-5, with a tentative D call TRBD1 (6 bases). The CDR3 extends over 16 amino acids. Per the germline V gene, CDR1 is SGDLS and CDR2 is YYNGEE. V gave up 0 bases and J gave up 6 bases, with 18 bases separating them. The CDR3 here is CASSVVTEGGWQTQYF. CDR3 in DNA: TGTGCCAGCAGCGTAGTAACCGAAGGGGGATGGCAGACCCAGTACTTC.

This chain joins TRBV5-6 and TRBJ2-3; D is perhaps TRBD2 (5 bases). The CDR3 is made up of 15 amino acids. Germline V gene lookup returns CDR1 SGHDT and CDR2 YYEEEE. V was shortened by 1 base and J by 6 bases, with 15 bases between the two germline ends. CDR3 in amino acids: CASSLLYAGIDTQYF. The DNA for the CDR3 is TGTGCCAGCAGCTTGTTATACGCGGGCATCGATACGCAGTATTTT.

The chain links TRBV25-1 to TRBJ2-7; unclear D gene. The germline gives CDR1 MGHDK, CDR2 SYGVNS. CDR3 size: 13 residues. Trimming stripped 4 bases from V and 5 bases from J, with 12 bases between. The CDR3 region is CASSAPQLHEQYF. The CDR3 coding sequence is TGTGCCAGCAGTGCCCCCCAGCTCCACGAGCAGTACTTC.

At least ten counts were recorded for this clonotype. The chain links TRBV5-1 to TRBJ2-3; D unresolved. CDR1 is SGHRS and CDR2 is YFSETQ in the germline V gene. V lost 4 bases and J 4 bases, leaving 10 bases between the germline ends. This CDR3 is built from 13 residues. For the CDR3, the DNA is TGCGCCAGCAGCGTCCCTACGTCAGATACGCAGTATTTT. It translates to CASSVPTSDTQYF. The entire variable domain, with the rest obtained from reference TRBV5-1 and TRBJ2-3, is as follows: KAGVTQTPRYLIKTRGQQVTLSCSPISGHRSVSWYQQTPGQGLQFLFEYFSETQRNKGNFPGRFSGRQFSNSRSEMNVSTLELGDSALYLCASSVPTSDTQYFGPGTRLTVL.

This clonotype has only a few counts. The J gene is TRBJ2-3, the V gene TRBV27, with 7 bases identical to TRBD1. The CDR3 extends over 15 amino acids. The J segment lost 3 bases and the V segment lost 10 bases, leaving 13 bases of the junction unmatched. Germline CDR1 is MNHEY and CDR2 is SMNVEV (reference sequence). The CDR3 spells CATARRGGTTDTQYF. The CDR3 region has the DNA TGTGCCACCGCGAGGAGAGGGGGCACGACAGATACGCAGTATTTT.

V usage is TRBV4-3 and J usage is TRBJ2-7, with D unclear. Germline-derived CDR1 and CDR2 are LGHNA and YSLEER. The V end lost 0 bases, the J end lost 4 bases, and 13 bases lay between the germline ends. The length of the CDR3 is 15 residues. CDR3 bases: TGCGCCAGCAGCCAAGACCTTACCGACGGTTACGAGCAGTACTTC. It is translated as CASSQDLTDGYEQYF.

The chain combines TRBV5-5 with TRBJ2-3; TRBD2 matches 12 bases. The germline CDR1 and CDR2 sequences are SGHKS and YYEKEE (reference sequence). V shed 0 bases, J shed 7 bases, and the junction held 6 bases outside the gene matches. CDR3 size: 16 residues. CDR3 residues: CASSLGTSGMGNTQYF. The CDR3 region has the DNA TGTGCCAGCAGCTTGGGGACTAGCGGGATGGGAAATACGCAGTATTTT. The whole variable domain, remainder taken from reference TRBV5-5 and TRBJ2-3, is DAGVTQSPTHLIKTRGQQVTLRCSPISGHKSVSWYQQVLGQGPQFIFQYYEKEERGRGNFPDRFSARQFPNYSSELNVNALLLGDSALYLCASSLGTSGMGNTQYFGPGTRLTVL.

The rearrangement uses TRBV6-1 and TRBJ2-3; 11 bases agree with TRBD2. Looked up from germline, CDR1 is MNHNS and CDR2 is SASEGT. The CDR3 extends over 14 amino acids. Germline trimming cut 7 bases from V and 7 bases from J; bases unmatched to any gene: 7. The CDR3 DNA follows: TGTGCCAGCACCCCCGGACTAGCGGGTTATACGCAGTATTTT. Translation: CASTPGLAGYTQYF.

This clonotype has at least ten counts. The chain has TRBV12-3 or TRBV12-4 and TRBJ2-7, with D tentatively TRBD1 or TRBD2 (5 bases each). This CDR3 has 14 residues. V lost 6 bases and J 0 bases, leaving 12 bases between the germline ends. CDR3 DNA sequence: TGTGCCAGCAGGTGGGACGGGTACTCCTACGAGCAGTACTTC. Translated: CASRWDGYSYEQYF.

This clonotype appeared many times. The chain has TRBV5-1 and TRBJ1-5; D is undetermined. This CDR3 contains 14 residues. Looked up from germline, CDR1 is SGHRS and CDR2 is YFSETQ. V shed 0 bases and J shed 7 bases, with 11 bases lying between them. This chain's CDR3 is CASSLEGTGQPQHF. The CDR3, as DNA: TGCGCCAGCAGCTTGGAGGGAACCGGGCAGCCCCAGCATTTT.

This clonotype was recorded at least ten times. This chain connects TRBV5-6 to TRBJ2-2; tentative D call: TRBD1 (6 bases). Trimming removed 3 bases at V and 9 bases at J, with 18 bases between. Per germline, CDR1 SGHDT and CDR2 YYEEEE. CDR3 length: 15 residues. CDR3 DNA: TGTGCCAGCAGCTGGGGGCAGGGATCGGGCCGGGAGCTGTTTTTT. It yields the protein CASSWGQGSGRELFF.